The 9 T cell receptor beta chains listed next were all sequenced from one sample in a study of blood T cells in healthy people across ages. A second PCR of about 6 to 12 cycles used a sample-barcoded 5' primer and a J-beta primer mix. Via MiXCR, TCRdb re-called the 5' RACE reads, giving one row per CDR3 protein. This table holds 800,000 to 1,300,000 distinct CDR3 sequences, under 30% found once. This same sample was also taken into another study, of T cells of mothers and their children.

Sequencing was carried out using blood. These receptors all stem from a girl aged 2 to 10 in good health.

V and J are TRBV4-3 and TRBJ1-3; tentatively, D is TRBD1 (5 bases). This CDR3 is built from 16 residues. V was trimmed by 0 bases and J by 8 bases, leaving 17 bases between them. Germline V gene data show CDR1 as LGHNA and CDR2 as YSLEER. The CDR3 DNA sequence: TGCGCCAGCAGCCAAGATCTAGGGGAAGGATCTGACACCATATATTTT. This gives the protein CASSQDLGEGSDTIYF.

This clonotype was observed a few times. The CDR3 DNA is TGCAGTGCTGAAAGCGGGGGGCTCTCCTACAATGAGCAGTTCTTC. Protein product: CSAESGGLSYNEQFF. The gene calls are TRBV20-1 and TRBJ2-1; 9 bases match TRBD2. The germline gives CDR1 DFQATT, CDR2 SNEGSKA (reference sequence). This CDR3 spans 15 amino acids. J gave up 0 bases and V 5 bases, and 5 bases lay outside the gene matches.

The chain employs TRBV7-9 and TRBJ1-2; D unclear. CDR3 length equals 11 residues. CDR1 and CDR2 from the germline V gene are SEHNR and FQNEAQ (reference sequence). Deletions cut 3 bases from V and 6 bases from J, with 5 bases between. The CDR3 DNA is TGTGCCAGCAGCTTTTGGGATGGCTACACCTTC. It is translated as CASSFWDGYTF.

This clonotype was detected many times. This chain connects TRBV12-3 or TRBV12-4 to TRBJ2-7; TRBD1 aligns across 9 bases. The CDR3 has 13 residues. V lost 6 bases, J lost 4 bases, and 4 bases stayed unmatched. In DNA, the CDR3 is TGTGCCAGCAGAAGACAGGGGGTTTACGAGCAGTACTTC. Residues: CASRRQGVYEQYF.

This rearrangement joins TRBV12-3 or TRBV12-4 to TRBJ2-2; D perhaps matches TRBD1 (6 bases). Trimming pared 10 bases from V and 4 bases from J, leaving 10 bases between. This CDR3 comprises 12 residues. CDR3 in amino acids: CATPGATGELFF. The CDR3 nucleotides read TGTGCCACCCCAGGGGCCACCGGGGAGCTGTTTTTT.

A few counts support this clonotype. The rearrangement joins TRBV29-1 to TRBJ2-1; possible D gene TRBD1, 6 bases. There are 17 residues in the CDR3. In germline, CDR1 is SQVTM, CDR2 ANQGSEA. V dropped 0 bases and J dropped 0 bases, with 15 bases sitting between them. The CDR3 reads CSVEERTAKSSYNEQFF. Written as DNA, the CDR3 is TGCAGCGTTGAAGAAAGGACAGCGAAGAGCTCCTACAATGAGCAGTTCTTC.

This chain joins TRBV28 and TRBJ1-2; D unclear. The CDR3 has 13 amino acids. Germline lookup yields CDR1 MDHEN and CDR2 SYDVKM. The V end was cut by 9 bases, the J end by 2 bases, with 13 bases between. The CDR3 region is CASSVDSNYGYTF. CDR3 nucleotides: TGTGCCAGTTCAGTTGATTCAAACTATGGCTACACCTTC.

Only a few counts were recorded for this clonotype. The gene calls are TRBV20-1 and TRBJ2-1, with 10 bases aligning to TRBD2. CDR3 size: 15 residues. Germline CDR1 DFQATT, CDR2 SNEGSKA (reference sequence). V shed 1 base and J 6 bases; nucleotides not matched to a gene: 6. Here the CDR3 reads CSARGGLAGANEQFF. In DNA form, the CDR3 reads TGCAGTGCTAGAGGCGGGCTAGCGGGGGCCAATGAGCAGTTCTTC.

The chain carries TRBV7-6 and TRBJ2-7; TRBD2 is a possible D gene (5 bases). Between the trimmed V and J ends, which lost 5 bases and 1 base, there was a span of 18 bases. Germline CDR1 SGHVS, CDR2 FNYEAQ. This CDR3 is 16 amino acids long. The CDR3 sequence is CASSPTLLVTSYEQYF. Here the CDR3 DNA reads TGTGCCAGCAGCCCTACGCTACTAGTAACGTCCTACGAGCAGTACTTC.